The text below deals with one T cell receptor (beta chain). Its cognate antigen is unknown. This sample was included in a study of T cell responses to AZD1222 COVID-19 vaccine. This table comes from immunoSEQ multiplex PCR, and its TCRdb copy is limited to in-frame clones, with some not included. In the table there are 100,000 to 150,000 clones, roughly 87% of which are singletons. General study points: Reports indicate that nearly half of spike-specific TCRs are directed at unmutated variant regions. Samples come after the peak T cell response, not at day 14. Among the donors, most were white British and more were female, and clonal diversity was possibly underestimated.

Germline V gives CDR1 SNHLY, CDR2 FYNNEI. The CDR3 totals 14 residues. V was trimmed by 4 bases and J by 3 bases, leaving 13 bases between them. The clonotype was recovered from an adult in good health. The V gene is TRBV2, the J gene TRBJ2-7; no definite D call. The sample here was peripheral blood, taken on day 0 of AZD1222 vaccination. The CDR3 is CASSGYSGDYEQYF. CDR3 bases: TGTGCCAGCAGTGGGTACTCCGGAGACTACGAGCAGTACTTC.